This T cell receptor beta chain was recovered during a study of T cell responses to AZD1222 COVID-19 vaccine. Findings of the study overall: The repertoires were collected only after the peak T cell response. Clonal diversity was possibly underestimated, and white British individuals and females predominated among donors. Unmutated variant regions reportedly attract nearly half of all spike-specific TCRs. The breadth and depth of Spike-specific TCRs increased once two AZD1222 doses had been given.

As to this clone: The antigen is not known.

Trimming stripped 6 bases from V and 7 bases from J, with 16 bases between. The CDR3 contains 15 residues. In germline, CDR1 is MNHEY, CDR2 SMNVEV (reference sequence). This table comes from immunoSEQ multiplex PCR, and its TCRdb copy is limited to in-frame clones, with some not included. The data show more than 95,000 clones, 88% seen once. The rearrangement uses TRBV27 and TRBJ1-6; D remains ambiguous. This receptor was taken from an adult who received the AZD1222 COVID-19 vaccine. Sample: peripheral blood, taken 28 days after the second AZD1222 dose. CDR3 bases: TGTGCCAGCAGGCCGATGGAGGGAGGAAATTCACCCCTCCACTTT. Translating it yields CASRPMEGGNSPLHF.